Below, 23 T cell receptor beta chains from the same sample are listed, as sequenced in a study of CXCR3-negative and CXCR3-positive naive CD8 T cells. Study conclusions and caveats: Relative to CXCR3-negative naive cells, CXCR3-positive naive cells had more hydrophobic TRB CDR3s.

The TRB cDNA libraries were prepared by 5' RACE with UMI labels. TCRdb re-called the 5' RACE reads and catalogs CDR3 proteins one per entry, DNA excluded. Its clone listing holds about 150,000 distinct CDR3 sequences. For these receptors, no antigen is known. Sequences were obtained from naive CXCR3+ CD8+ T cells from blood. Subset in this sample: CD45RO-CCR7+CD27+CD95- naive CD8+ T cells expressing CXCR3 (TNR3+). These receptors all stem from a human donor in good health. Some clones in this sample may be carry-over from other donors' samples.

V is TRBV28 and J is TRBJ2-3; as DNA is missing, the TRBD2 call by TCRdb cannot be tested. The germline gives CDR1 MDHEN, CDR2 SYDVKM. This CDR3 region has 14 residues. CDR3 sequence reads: CASSAGLSTDTQYF. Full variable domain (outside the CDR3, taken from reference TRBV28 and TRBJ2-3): DVKVTQSSRYLVKRTGEKVFLECVQDMDHENMFWYRQDPGLGLRLIYFSYDVKMKEKGDIPEGYSVSREKKERFSLILESASTNQTSMYLCASSAGLSTDTQYFGPGTRLTVL.

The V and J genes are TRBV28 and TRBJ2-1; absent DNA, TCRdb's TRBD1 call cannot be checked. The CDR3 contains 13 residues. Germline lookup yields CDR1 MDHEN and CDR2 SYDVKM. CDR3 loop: CASSPDTYNEQFF.

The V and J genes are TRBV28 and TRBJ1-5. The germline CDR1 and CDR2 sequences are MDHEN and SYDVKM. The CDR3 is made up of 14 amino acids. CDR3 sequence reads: CASKSHYSNQPQHF.

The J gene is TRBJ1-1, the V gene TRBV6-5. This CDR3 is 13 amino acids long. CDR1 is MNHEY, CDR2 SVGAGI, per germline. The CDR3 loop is CASSYSRGTEAFF.

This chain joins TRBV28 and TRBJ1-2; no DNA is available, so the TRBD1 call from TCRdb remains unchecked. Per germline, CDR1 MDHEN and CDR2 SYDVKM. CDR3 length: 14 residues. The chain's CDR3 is CASSPTGASYGYTF.

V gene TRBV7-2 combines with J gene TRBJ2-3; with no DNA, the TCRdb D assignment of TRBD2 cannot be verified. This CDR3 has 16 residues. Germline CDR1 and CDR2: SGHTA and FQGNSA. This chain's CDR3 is CASSSLPAGAADTQYF.

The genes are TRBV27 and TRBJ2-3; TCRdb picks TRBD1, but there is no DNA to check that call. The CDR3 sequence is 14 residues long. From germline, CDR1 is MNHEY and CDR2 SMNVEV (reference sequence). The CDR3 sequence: CASSWGGRADTQYF.

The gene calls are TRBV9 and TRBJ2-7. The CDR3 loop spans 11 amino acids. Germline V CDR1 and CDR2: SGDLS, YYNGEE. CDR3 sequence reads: CASSVGDEQYF.

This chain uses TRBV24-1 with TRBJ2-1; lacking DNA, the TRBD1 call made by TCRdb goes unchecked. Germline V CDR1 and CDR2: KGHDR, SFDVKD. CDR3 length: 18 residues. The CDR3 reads CATSDPPLWEGSYNEQFF.

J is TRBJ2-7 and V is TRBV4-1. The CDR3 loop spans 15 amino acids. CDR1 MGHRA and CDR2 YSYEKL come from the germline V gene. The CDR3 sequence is CASSQVQGFSYEQYF.

CDR3 sequence reads: CASSVIPPGGENTEAFF. The chain has TRBV19 and TRBJ1-1; TCRdb's D call, TRBD1, is unchecked because there is no DNA. The CDR3 covers 17 residues. Looked up from germline, CDR1 is LNHDA and CDR2 is SQIVND (reference sequence).

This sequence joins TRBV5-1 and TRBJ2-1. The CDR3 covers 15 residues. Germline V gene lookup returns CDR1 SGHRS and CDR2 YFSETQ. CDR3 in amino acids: CASSLYRSSHNEQFF.

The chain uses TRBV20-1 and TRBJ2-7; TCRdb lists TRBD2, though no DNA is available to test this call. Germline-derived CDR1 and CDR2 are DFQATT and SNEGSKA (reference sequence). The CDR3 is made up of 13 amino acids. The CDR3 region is CSAQTSGAYEQYF.

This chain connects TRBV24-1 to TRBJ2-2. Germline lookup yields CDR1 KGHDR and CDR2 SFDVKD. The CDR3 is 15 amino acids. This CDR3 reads CATSDRSPNTGELFF.

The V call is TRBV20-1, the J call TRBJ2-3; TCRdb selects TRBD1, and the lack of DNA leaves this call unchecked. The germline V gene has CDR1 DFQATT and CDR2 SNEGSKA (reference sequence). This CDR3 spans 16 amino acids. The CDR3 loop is CSARARDRARTDTQYF.

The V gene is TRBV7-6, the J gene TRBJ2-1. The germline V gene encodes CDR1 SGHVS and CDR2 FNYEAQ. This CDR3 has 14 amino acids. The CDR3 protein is CASSLSIMYNEQFF. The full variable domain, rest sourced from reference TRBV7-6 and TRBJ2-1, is GAGVSQSPRYKVTKRGQDVALRCDPISGHVSLYWYRQALGQGPEFLTYFNYEAQQDKSGLPNDRFSAERPEGSISTLTIQRTEQRDSAMYRCASSLSIMYNEQFFGPGTRLTVL.

The CDR3 loop reads CASSRSNRVVQNSPLHF. This chain uses TRBV12-3 or TRBV12-4 with TRBJ1-6; the TCRdb D gene call, TRBD1, has no DNA to confirm it. There are 17 residues in the CDR3.

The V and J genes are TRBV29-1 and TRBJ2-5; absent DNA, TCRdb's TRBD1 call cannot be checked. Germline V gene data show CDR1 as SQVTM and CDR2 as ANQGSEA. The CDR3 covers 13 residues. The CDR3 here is CSVEAGREETQYF. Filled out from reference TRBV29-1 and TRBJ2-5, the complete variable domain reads SAVISQKPSRDICQRGTSLTIQCQVDSQVTMMFWYRQQPGQSLTLIATANQGSEATYESGFVIDKFPISRPNLTFSTLTVSNMSPEDSSIYLCSVEAGREETQYFGPGTRLLVL.

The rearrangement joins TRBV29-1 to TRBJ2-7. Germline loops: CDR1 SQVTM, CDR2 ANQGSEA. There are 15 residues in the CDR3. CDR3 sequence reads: CSATTEDRISYEQYF.

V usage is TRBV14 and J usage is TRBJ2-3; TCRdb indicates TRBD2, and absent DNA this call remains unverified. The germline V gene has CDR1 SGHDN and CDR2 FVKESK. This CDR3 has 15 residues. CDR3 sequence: CASSQPAGSTDTQYF.

CDR3: CASSQDLPGQNTGELFF. This chain uses TRBV4-3 with TRBJ2-2; without DNA, the TCRdb call of TRBD1 cannot be checked. This CDR3 has 17 residues. Germline lookup yields CDR1 LGHNA and CDR2 YSLEER.

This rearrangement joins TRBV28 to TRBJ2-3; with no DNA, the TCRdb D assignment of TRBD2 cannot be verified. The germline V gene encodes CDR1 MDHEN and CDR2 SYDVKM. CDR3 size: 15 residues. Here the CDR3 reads CASSLAGGPTDTQYF.

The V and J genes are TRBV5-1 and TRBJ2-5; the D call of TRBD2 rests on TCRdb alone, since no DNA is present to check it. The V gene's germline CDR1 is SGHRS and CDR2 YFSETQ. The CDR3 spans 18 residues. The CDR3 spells CASSSGTSGIRYQETQYF.